This T cell receptor (beta chain) originates from a study of T cell responses to AZD1222 COVID-19 vaccine. This CDR3 comprises 14 residues. V lost 4 bases and J lost 4, with 14 bases in between. Germline loops: CDR1 SGHNT, CDR2 YYREEE (reference sequence). TCRdb keeps only in-frame clones here, not all; method: immunoSEQ multiplex PCR. The sample lists some 130,000 clones, 88% occurring once. The receptor was isolated from an adult in good health. Sequencing was performed on peripheral blood, taken on day 0 of AZD1222 vaccination. This chain links TRBV5-4 with TRBJ1-1; possible D gene TRBD1, 6 bases. The CDR3 sequence is CASSPYRAGTEAFF. CDR3 nucleotide sequence: TGTGCCAGCAGCCCTTACAGGGCGGGCACTGAAGCTTTCTTT. Based on the CDR3 plus reference TRBV5-4 and TRBJ1-1, the full variable domain is ETGVTQSPTHLIKTRGQQVTLRCSSQSGHNTVSWYQQALGQGPQFIFQYYREEENGRGNFPPRFSGLQFPNYSSELNVNALELDDSALYLCASSPYRAGTEAFFGQGTRLTVV.